This T cell receptor beta chain stems from a study of identical twins. Study-wide findings and caveats: There were fewer insertions in abundant cord blood beta clonotypes, but memory repertoires showed no such pattern. An excess of low generation probability was shown by twin-shared out-of-frame alpha sequences.

A universal primer site was created by template switching, with the cDNA bearing unique molecular identifiers. From the 5' RACE reads, TCRdb called clonotypes with MiXCR, one entry per CDR3 protein. The profile covers fewer than 650,000 distinct CDR3 sequences, with about 7.1% appearing a single time and 1.6% taken by the ten largest. The germline CDR1 and CDR2 sequences are ENHRY and SYGVKD. The CDR3 has 15 residues. With 10 bases clipped from V and 0 bases from J, the junction kept 7 bases outside the gene matches. As for this clonotype: The antigen remains undetermined.

In addition, the sample was reused for a study of yellow fever vaccine responses in identical twins.

Sequencing was performed on PBMCs. The rearrangement uses TRBV10-3 and TRBJ2-2; TRBD1 agrees at 8 bases. This receptor was taken from a woman under 30 in good health. For the CDR3, the DNA is TGTGCCAGCGGACAGGGACCTACGAACACCGGGGAGCTGTTTTTT. It specifies CASGQGPTNTGELFF.